Listed below are T cell receptor beta chains from one sample, sequenced in a study of T cell repertoires in cytomegalovirus infection. In TCRdb, the reads were re-called with MiXCR into one record per CDR3 protein. Seen here are about 180,000 distinct CDR3 sequences, about 15% observed once, and the top ten hold more than 20%. Sequenced: PBMCs. These receptors were collected from a human donor in good health (CMV status not recorded). Some clones in this sample may be carry-over from other donors' samples. Both conserved end residues are part of each CDR3. A D gene is named only where the DNA matches it firmly. Clone sizes are given selectively: once, few, many, or a class where the clone is expanded.

size | J | V | D | DNA | CDR3
many | TRBJ1-2 | TRBV6-6 | TRBD1 | TGTGCCAGCAGTAGGGACAGGGAGTTGGGCTACACCTTC | CASSRDRELGYTF
many | TRBJ2-5 | TRBV5-4 | TRBD2 | TGTGCCAGCAGCTTGACAGTGGGCGGGGGGAGTGCAGAGACCCAGTACTTC | CASSLTVGGGSAETQYF
- | TRBJ1-6 | TRBV28 | - | TGTGCCAGCGCTATCGCAGGGTATCCCCTCCACTTT | CASAIAGYPLHF
- | TRBJ2-1 | TRBV9 | - | TGTGCCAGCAGCGTCGAGGTAGGGGCGGGGAATGAGCAGTTCTTC | CASSVEVGAGNEQFF
many | TRBJ1-4 | TRBV7-9 | - | TGTGCCAGCAGCTTTACCAGGGGCGACTCGACTAATGAAAAACTGTTTTTT | CASSFTRGDSTNEKLFF
- | TRBJ1-2 | TRBV12-5 | TRBD1 | TGTGCTAGTGGTTTGGTAACCCAGGGGGCCTTGTATGGCTACACCTTC | CASGLVTQGALYGYTF
- | TRBJ1-1 | TRBV4-1 | - | TGCGCCAGCAGCCAAAACCCAGGGAACACTGAAGCTTTCTTT | CASSQNPGNTEAFF
few | TRBJ2-5 | TRBV4-2 | TRBD2 | TGTGCCAGCAGCGGACGGACTAGCGGCGAGACCCAGTACTTC | CASSGRTSGETQYF
few | TRBJ2-5 | TRBV6-2/TRBV6-3 | - | TGTGCCAGCAGTTACTCGGAAAAAGAGACCCAGTACTTC | CASSYSEKETQYF
- | TRBJ2-6 | TRBV12-3/TRBV12-4 | TRBD1 | TGTGCCAGCAGTTTCCCCCCGACAGGGACTGGGGCCAACGTCCTGACTTTC | CASSFPPTGTGANVLTF
many | TRBJ2-2 | TRBV7-2 | TRBD2 | TGTGCCAGCAGCCTAGATAGCGGGAGGGACACCGGGGAGCTGTTTTTT | CASSLDSGRDTGELFF
- | TRBJ1-1 | TRBV20-1 | - | TGCAGTGCTTTCACCGGCCCCGGGGGCATGAACACTGAAGCTTTCTTT | CSAFTGPGGMNTEAFF
few | TRBJ2-2 | TRBV20-1 | TRBD2 | TGCAGTGCTGTTGGGACGGGGGGGGTTGTAAGGGAGCTGTTTTTT | CSAVGTGGVVRELFF
few | TRBJ1-2 | TRBV7-3 | - | TGTGCCAGCAGCCCCAGCCAGGGTAGTCATGGCTACACCTTC | CASSPSQGSHGYTF
- | TRBJ2-1 | TRBV6-5 | TRBD2 | TGTGCCAGCGGTGCTAGCGGGAATTTAAATGAGCAGTTCTTC | CASGASGNLNEQFF
- | TRBJ2-1 | TRBV7-3 | TRBD2 | TGTGCCAGCAGCTTTCGGACTAGCGGGACTAGTGAGCAGTTCTTC | CASSFRTSGTSEQFF
many | TRBJ2-7 | TRBV7-2 | TRBD2 | TGTGCCAGCAGCACGACTAGCGGTTACGAGCAGTACTTC | CASSTTSGYEQYF
few | TRBJ2-1 | TRBV7-9 | - | TGTGCCAGCAGCAAGAATGAGCAGTTCTTC | CASSKNEQFF
many | TRBJ2-1 | TRBV7-2 | TRBD2 | TGTGCCAGCAGCTTAGTGGCGGGAGGGTACAATGAGCAGTTCTTC | CASSLVAGGYNEQFF
- | TRBJ2-1 | TRBV20-1 | TRBD2 | TGCAGTGCTAGAGATCCAGCGGGGGTTGGCGATGAGCAGTTCTTC | CSARDPAGVGDEQFF
- | TRBJ2-7 | TRBV4-2 | - | TGTGCCAGCAGCCAAGGGTCAGTAGCCTACGAGCAGTACTTC | CASSQGSVAYEQYF
- | TRBJ2-7 | TRBV4-2 | TRBD2 | TGTGCCAGCACCTCTGGAGGTAGCGGGACCCTTTCATTC | CASTSGGSGTLSF
few | TRBJ2-7 | TRBV7-2 | - | TGTGCCAGCAGCTTATCTCGACAGGCATACGAGCAGTACTTC | CASSLSRQAYEQYF
few | TRBJ2-3 | TRBV2 | TRBD1 | TGTGCCAGCAGCCAGGACAGGGGGAGGGCAGATACGCAGTATTTT | CASSQDRGRADTQYF
many | TRBJ2-3 | TRBV7-2 | TRBD2 | TGTGCCAGCAGGATTGCGAGGGCGGGGGCAGATACGCAGTATTTT | CASRIARAGADTQYF
many | TRBJ1-5 | TRBV5-6 | - | TGTGCCAGCAGCTTGGTTGGGGGTCATGGGGATCAGCCCCAGCATTTT | CASSLVGGHGDQPQHF
- | TRBJ2-5 | TRBV11-2 | - | TGTGCCAGCAGCACTCCCTGGACGTTCCAAGAGACCCAGTACTTC | CASSTPWTFQETQYF
many | TRBJ2-7 | TRBV19 | - | TGTGCCAGTTCAGCCCGGGGGGACAACTACGAGCAGTACTTC | CASSARGDNYEQYF
- | TRBJ2-5 | TRBV10-3 | - | TGTGCCATCAGGCAGGGTCAGGGGGAGACCCAGTACTTC | CAIRQGQGETQYF
- | TRBJ1-1 | TRBV6-2/TRBV6-3 | - | TGTGCCAGCAGTTACTTAAAATCTGCAGGGGTCACTGAAGCTTTCTTT | CASSYLKSAGVTEAFF
few | TRBJ1-5 | TRBV19 | TRBD1 | TGTGCCAGTACCCTTCCGACAGGGAAGGGGGGCAATCAGCCCCAGCATTTT | CASTLPTGKGGNQPQHF
few | TRBJ1-2 | TRBV10-3 | - | TGTGCCATCAGTGAAAAGGGTTCGAACTATGGCTACACCTTC | CAISEKGSNYGYTF
many | TRBJ2-1 | TRBV6-1 | - | TGTGCCAGCAGTTCCACAGGGAGCTGGTACAATGAGCAGTTCTTC | CASSSTGSWYNEQFF
many | TRBJ1-1 | TRBV7-2 | - | TGTGCCAGCAGCATTAGACCTGGCGCTGAAGCTTTCTTT | CASSIRPGAEAFF
many | TRBJ1-5 | TRBV7-2 | - | TGTGCCAGCAGCTTAGGAGGGCAGTCCAATCAGCCCCAGCATTTT | CASSLGGQSNQPQHF
few | TRBJ2-7 | TRBV20-1 | TRBD1 | TGCAGTGCTACGCTCCGGGACAGACCCTACGAGCAGTACTTC | CSATLRDRPYEQYF
many | TRBJ2-7 | TRBV19 | - | TGTGCCAGTAGTATGGAGCCGGGAGACAACGAGCAGTACTTC | CASSMEPGDNEQYF
- | TRBJ2-1 | TRBV6-6 | - | TGTGCCAGCAGTTACTCGGGCCCGGCGGGTGAGCAGTTCTTC | CASSYSGPAGEQFF
many | TRBJ2-7 | TRBV6-1 | TRBD1 | TGTGCCAGCAGTGAAGTTCATAGACAGGGCTATCTCTACGAGCAGTACTTC | CASSEVHRQGYLYEQYF
many | TRBJ1-6 | TRBV28 | - | TGTGCCAGCAGCCCCCCAGGGCCGGGATCACCCCTCCACTTT | CASSPPGPGSPLHF
- | TRBJ2-5 | TRBV20-1 | - | TGCAGTGCTAGAGATCCTTTACAGGGCTTTGAAGAGACCCAGTACTTC | CSARDPLQGFEETQYF
- | TRBJ2-1 | TRBV7-4 | TRBD1 | TGTGCCAGCAGCACCCCGACAGGGACGAAAAGCTACAATGAGCAGTTCTTC | CASSTPTGTKSYNEQFF
many | TRBJ2-3 | TRBV7-8 | TRBD1 | TGTGCCAGCAGCCCTACAGGACGGACAGGGTTAAGAGATACGCAGTATTTT | CASSPTGRTGLRDTQYF
- | TRBJ2-5 | TRBV7-9 | - | TGTGCCAGCAGCCCGGAGGGGGGCGGCCCCAAGGAGGAGACCCAGTACTTC | CASSPEGGGPKEETQYF
- | TRBJ2-1 | TRBV7-6 | TRBD2 | TGTGCCAGCAGCTACGGGGGGTTCAGCTCCTACAATGAGCAGTTCTTC | CASSYGGFSSYNEQFF
few | TRBJ1-4 | TRBV12-3/TRBV12-4 | TRBD1 | TGTGCCAGCACTCTTACTGGGACAGGGTTCAATGAAAAACTGTTTTTT | CASTLTGTGFNEKLFF
many | TRBJ1-1 | TRBV7-2 | - | TGTGCCAGCAGCGCGACAGGCCCGCCGGTCACTGAAGCTTTCTTT | CASSATGPPVTEAFF
few | TRBJ1-5 | TRBV6-2/TRBV6-3 | - | TGTGCCAGCAGTTTCAGGGAGCAGCCCCAGCATTTT | CASSFREQPQHF
many | TRBJ2-7 | TRBV2 | TRBD1 | TGTGCCAGCCTCGACAGGGTGACTGGAACCTACGAGCAGTACTTC | CASLDRVTGTYEQYF
many | TRBJ1-5 | TRBV6-1 | - | TGTGCCAGCATTTGGGACCTTGTGAGCAATCAGCCCCAGCATTTT | CASIWDLVSNQPQHF
many | TRBJ1-2 | TRBV7-8 | - | TGTGCCAGCAGCTCCTTAGTGGGCCGCCGAGGCTACACCTTC | CASSSLVGRRGYTF